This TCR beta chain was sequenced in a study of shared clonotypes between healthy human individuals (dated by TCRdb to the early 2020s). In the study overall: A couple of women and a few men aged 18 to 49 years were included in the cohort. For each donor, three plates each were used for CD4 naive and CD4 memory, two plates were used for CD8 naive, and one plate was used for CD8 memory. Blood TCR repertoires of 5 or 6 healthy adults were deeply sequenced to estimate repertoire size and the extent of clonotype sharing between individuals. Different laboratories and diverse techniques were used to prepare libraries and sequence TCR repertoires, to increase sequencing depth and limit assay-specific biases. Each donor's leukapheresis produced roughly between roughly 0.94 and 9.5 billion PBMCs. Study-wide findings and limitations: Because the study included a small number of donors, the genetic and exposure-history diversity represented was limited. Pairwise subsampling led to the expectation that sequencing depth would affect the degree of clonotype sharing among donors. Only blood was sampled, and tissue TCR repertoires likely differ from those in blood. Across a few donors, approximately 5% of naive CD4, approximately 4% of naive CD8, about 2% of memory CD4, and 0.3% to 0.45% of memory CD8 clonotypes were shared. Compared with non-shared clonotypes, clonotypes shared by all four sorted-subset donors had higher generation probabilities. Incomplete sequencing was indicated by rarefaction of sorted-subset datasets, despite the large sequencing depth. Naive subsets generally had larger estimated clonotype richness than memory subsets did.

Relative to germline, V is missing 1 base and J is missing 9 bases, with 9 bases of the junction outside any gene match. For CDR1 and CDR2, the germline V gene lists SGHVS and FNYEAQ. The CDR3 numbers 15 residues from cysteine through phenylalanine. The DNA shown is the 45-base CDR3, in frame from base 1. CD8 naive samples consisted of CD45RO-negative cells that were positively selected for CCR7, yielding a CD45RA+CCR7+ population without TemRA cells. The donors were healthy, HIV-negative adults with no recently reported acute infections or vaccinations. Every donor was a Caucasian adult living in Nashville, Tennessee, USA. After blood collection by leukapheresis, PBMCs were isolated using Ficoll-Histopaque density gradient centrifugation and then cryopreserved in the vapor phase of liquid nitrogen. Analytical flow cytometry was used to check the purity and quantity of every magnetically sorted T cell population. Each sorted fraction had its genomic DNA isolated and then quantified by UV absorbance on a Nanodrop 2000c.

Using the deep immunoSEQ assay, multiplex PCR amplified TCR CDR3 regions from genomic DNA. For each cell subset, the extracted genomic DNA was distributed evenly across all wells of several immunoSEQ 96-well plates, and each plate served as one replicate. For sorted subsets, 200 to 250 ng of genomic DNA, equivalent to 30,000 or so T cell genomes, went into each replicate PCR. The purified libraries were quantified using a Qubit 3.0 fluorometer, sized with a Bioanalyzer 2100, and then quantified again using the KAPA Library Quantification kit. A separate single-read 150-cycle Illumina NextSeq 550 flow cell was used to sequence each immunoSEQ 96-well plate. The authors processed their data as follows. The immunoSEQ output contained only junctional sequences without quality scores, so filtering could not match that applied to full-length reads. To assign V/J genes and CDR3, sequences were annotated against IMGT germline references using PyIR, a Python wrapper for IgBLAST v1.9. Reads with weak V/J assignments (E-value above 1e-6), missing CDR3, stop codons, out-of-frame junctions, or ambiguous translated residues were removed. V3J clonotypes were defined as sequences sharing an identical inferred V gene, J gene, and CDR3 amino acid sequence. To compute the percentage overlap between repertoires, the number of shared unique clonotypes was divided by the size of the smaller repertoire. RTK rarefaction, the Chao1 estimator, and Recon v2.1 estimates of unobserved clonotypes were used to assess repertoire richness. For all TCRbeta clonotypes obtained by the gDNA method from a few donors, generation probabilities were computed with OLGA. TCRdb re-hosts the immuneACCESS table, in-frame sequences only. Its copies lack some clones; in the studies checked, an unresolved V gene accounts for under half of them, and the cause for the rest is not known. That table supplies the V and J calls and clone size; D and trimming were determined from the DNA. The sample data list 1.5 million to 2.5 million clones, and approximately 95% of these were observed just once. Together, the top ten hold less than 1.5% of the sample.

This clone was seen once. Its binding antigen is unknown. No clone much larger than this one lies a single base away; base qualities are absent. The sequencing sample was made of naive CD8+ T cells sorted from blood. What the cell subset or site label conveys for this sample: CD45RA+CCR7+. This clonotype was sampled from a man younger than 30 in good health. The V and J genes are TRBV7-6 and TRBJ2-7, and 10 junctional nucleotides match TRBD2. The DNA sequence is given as TGTGCCAGCAGCTTAGAGCGGGAGGGTTTCGGTAGGCAGTACTTC. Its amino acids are CASSLEREGFGRQYF.